Below, 22 T cell receptor beta chains from the same sample are listed, as sequenced in a study of human T cells and chemical hapten exposure. TCRdb processed the 5' RACE reads anew with MiXCR; each CDR3 protein has one entry. The sample shows more than 75,000 distinct CDR3 sequences, around 15% of them seen only once. Unseparated into fractions, whole blood served as the source from which total RNA was extracted. These receptors all stem from a female donor in good health.

The chain carries TRBV6-2 or TRBV6-3 and TRBJ1-5; TRBD1 aligns across 8 bases. The CDR3 is 14 amino acids. Germline lookup yields CDR1 MNHEY and CDR2 SVGEGT. The trim removed 10 bases at V and 2 bases at J, leaving 7 bases unmatched. CDR3 sequence: CATTLDRGNQPQHF. CDR3 sequence (DNA): TGTGCCACCACCCTGGACAGGGGCAATCAGCCCCAGCATTTT.

This clonotype has a handful of counts. The chain employs TRBV11-3 and TRBJ2-3; D unresolved. Germline V gives CDR1 SGHNT, CDR2 YENEEA. The ends were cut back, 2 bases at V and 1 base at J, with 4 bases in the middle. The CDR3 covers 13 residues. The DNA of the CDR3 is TGTGCCAGCAGCTTAAGTCGCACAGATACGCAGTATTTT. This gives the protein CASSLSRTDTQYF.

This clonotype was observed a few times. V gene TRBV29-1 combines with J gene TRBJ2-5, with TRBD1 matching 7 bases. Germline CDR1 SQVTM, CDR2 ANQGSEA. There are 13 residues in the CDR3. With V trimmed by 4 bases and J by 1 base, 3 bases remained unmatched. The CDR3 DNA reads TGCAGCGTTGCTCGACAGGGCCAAGAGACCCAGTACTTC. Its protein product is CSVARQGQETQYF.

This clonotype turned up a few times. The chain recombines TRBV7-2 with TRBJ1-3; a weak D match, TRBD1 (6 bases). Germline loops: CDR1 SGHTA, CDR2 FQGNSA. CDR3 length equals 14 residues. The germline V and J ends were trimmed by 4 bases and 8 bases, with 15 bases remaining between them. For the CDR3, the DNA is TGTGCCAGCAGCTCTAGGGCGGGGGCTGACACCATATATTTT. Amino acid sequence: CASSSRAGADTIYF.

As DNA, the CDR3 is TGTGCCAGCAGCCCGGGGGCTGCTGAAGGCACAGATACGCAGTATTTT. This translates into CASSPGAAEGTDTQYF. The genes are TRBV12-3 or TRBV12-4 and TRBJ2-3; D is perhaps TRBD1 or TRBD2 (6 bases each). V was shortened by 6 bases and J by 1 base, with 17 bases between the two germline ends. This CDR3 is 16 amino acids long.

This clonotype has a count of ten or more. The chain employs TRBV27 and TRBJ2-7; 12 bases match TRBD1. CDR3 length equals 15 residues. Trimming removed 5 bases from V and 5 bases from J; junction bases left unmatched: 7. Germline CDR1 and CDR2: MNHEY and SMNVEV (reference sequence). CDR3 bases: TGTGCCAGCAGTCTAGGGACAGGGGGCAGCCACGAGCAGTACTTC. Protein product: CASSLGTGGSHEQYF.

This clonotype was seen more than once but under ten times. This chain connects TRBV9 to TRBJ1-1; D is uncertain. The V gene lost 0 bases and the J gene lost 6 bases, with 3 bases spanning the gap. This CDR3 has 11 residues. Germline CDR1 is SGDLS and CDR2 is YYNGEE. The CDR3 loop reads CASSVVSEAFF. The CDR3 DNA sequence: TGTGCCAGCAGCGTAGTCTCTGAAGCTTTCTTT.

The gene calls are TRBV5-4 and TRBJ2-5; D is perhaps TRBD1 (5 bases). This CDR3 region has 14 residues. Germline V lookup: CDR1 SGHNT, CDR2 YYREEE (reference sequence). Deletions cut 0 bases from V and 2 bases from J, with 8 bases between. DNA for the CDR3: TGTGCCAGCAGCTTGGAATCAGGGCAAGAGACCCAGTACTTC. Protein product: CASSLESGQETQYF.

This clonotype occurred a few times. The chain recombines TRBV5-1 with TRBJ2-1; the match to TRBD1 covers 9 bases. This CDR3 spans 17 amino acids. From germline, CDR1 is SGHRS and CDR2 YFSETQ. The trim removed 4 bases at V and 8 bases at J, leaving 16 bases unmatched. The CDR3 region has the DNA TGCGCCAGCAGCCACGGGACGAGTCCCGGGACAGGGTATGAGCAGTTCTTC. This gives the protein CASSHGTSPGTGYEQFF. Complete variable domain (other parts from reference TRBV5-1 and TRBJ2-1): KAGVTQTPRYLIKTRGQQVTLSCSPISGHRSVSWYQQTPGQGLQFLFEYFSETQRNKGNFPGRFSGRQFSNSRSEMNVSTLELGDSALYLCASSHGTSPGTGYEQFFGPGTRLTVL.

The V call is TRBV12-3 or TRBV12-4, the J call TRBJ1-5, with 10 bases that match TRBD1. The CDR3 loop spans 14 amino acids. V shed 6 bases and J 7 bases; nucleotides not matched to a gene: 6. Here the CDR3 reads CASSGTGERQPQHF. The CDR3, as DNA: TGTGCCAGCAGCGGGACAGGGGAGCGGCAGCCCCAGCATTTT.

The chain employs TRBV20-1 and TRBJ2-1; TRBD2 might be the D (6 bases). There are 16 residues in the CDR3. Looked up from germline, CDR1 is DFQATT and CDR2 is SNEGSKA (reference sequence). The ends were cut back, 8 bases at V and 1 base at J, with 21 bases in the middle. The CDR3 DNA sequence: TGCAGTCCCTTATCTAGCGCCGAGGCGTCCTACAATGAGCAGTTCTTC. Amino acids: CSPLSSAEASYNEQFF.

V and J are TRBV3-1 and TRBJ2-1; 14 bases agree with TRBD2. After removal of 0 bases from V and 4 bases from J, the junction contained 11 bases not matched to a gene. The germline CDR1 and CDR2 sequences are LGHDT and YNNKEL (reference sequence). The CDR3 covers 20 residues. CDR3: CASSQERLAGGPWPYNEQFF. The CDR3 region has the DNA TGTGCCAGCAGCCAAGAGCGACTAGCGGGAGGGCCCTGGCCGTACAATGAGCAGTTCTTC.

The chain employs TRBV20-1 and TRBJ1-2; possible D gene TRBD1, 5 bases. V lost 7 bases and J lost 6, with 21 bases in between. Germline CDR1 reads DFQATT; CDR2 reads SNEGSKA (reference sequence). The CDR3 spans 14 residues. The CDR3 DNA sequence: TGCAGTGTTCTAGCCCCCCCGACACAGGATGGCTACACCTTC. Protein: CSVLAPPTQDGYTF.

This clonotype was observed a few times. V usage is TRBV6-1 and J usage is TRBJ2-3; tentative D call: TRBD2 (6 bases). Trimming pared 3 bases from V and 5 bases from J, leaving 18 bases between. Germline CDR1 and CDR2: MNHNS and SASEGT. There are 16 residues in the CDR3. Written as DNA, the CDR3 is TGTGCCAGCAGTGATGGGTTAGCGGTATTCAGAGATACGCAGTATTTT. Translating it yields CASSDGLAVFRDTQYF.

This clonotype was seen more than once but under ten times. The CDR3 nucleotides are TGTGCCAGCAGCCAAACAGGGTCTCGCTACACCTTC. It encodes CASSQTGSRYTF. The V call is TRBV11-2, the J call TRBJ1-2, with D tentatively TRBD1 (6 bases). The CDR3 has 12 residues. Germline V lookup: CDR1 SGHAT, CDR2 FQNNGV. V lost 5 bases, J lost 9 bases, and 13 bases lay in between.

This clonotype came up a few times. The rearrangement links TRBV20-1 to TRBJ2-5; 9 bases fit TRBD1. After removal of 3 bases from V and 1 base from J, the junction contained 3 bases not matched to a gene. This CDR3 is built from 14 residues. Germline loops: CDR1 DFQATT, CDR2 SNEGSKA (reference sequence). The CDR3 here is CSARAQGAQETQYF. The DNA of the CDR3 is TGCAGTGCTAGGGCACAGGGGGCCCAAGAGACCCAGTACTTC.

Only a few counts were recorded for this clonotype. V and J are TRBV2 and TRBJ1-6, with TRBD1 as a possible D gene (5 bases). This CDR3 is built from 13 residues. V was cut by 6 bases and J by 8 bases, with 11 bases left in between. Germline V gene sequence: CDR1 SNHLY, CDR2 FYNNEI. The CDR3 reads CASRPEGHSPLHF. CDR3 in DNA: TGTGCCAGCAGACCCGAGGGACATTCACCCCTCCACTTT.

The chain uses TRBV5-6 and TRBJ1-6, with D maybe TRBD1 (6 bases). Germline V gene sequence: CDR1 SGHDT, CDR2 YYEEEE. This CDR3 is built from 18 residues. V lost 4 bases to trimming and J lost 6 bases, with 23 bases between them. Here the CDR3 DNA reads TGTGCCAGCAGCGGGGGGCCAACGGACAGAACCCTTAATTCACCCCTCCACTTT. Its translation is CASSGGPTDRTLNSPLHF.

This chain uses TRBV6-6 with TRBJ2-7, with 7 bases aligning to TRBD1. The CDR3 consists of 14 residues. J gave up 2 bases and V 6 bases, and 7 bases lay outside the gene matches. Germline values: CDR1 MNHNY, CDR2 SVGAGI (reference sequence). This CDR3 is CASREQGSPYEQYF. CDR3 nucleotides: TGTGCCAGCAGAGAACAGGGGTCCCCCTACGAGCAGTACTTC.

This clonotype has a handful of counts. This sequence joins TRBV7-9 and TRBJ2-3; D is ambiguous. From germline, CDR1 is SEHNR and CDR2 FQNEAQ (reference sequence). This CDR3 has 16 amino acids. V was pared by 3 bases and J by 4 bases, with 17 bases between. In DNA, the CDR3 is TGTGCCAGCAGCTTTCTTCCTTCGGGCCCCCCAGATACGCAGTATTTT. As protein: CASSFLPSGPPDTQYF. The full variable domain, in which reference TRBV7-9 and TRBJ2-3 provide the parts outside the CDR3, is DTGVSQNPRHKITKRGQNVTFRCDPISEHNRLYWYRQTLGQGPEFLTYFQNEAQLEKSRLLSDRFSAERPKGSFSTLEIQRTEQGDSAMYLCASSFLPSGPPDTQYFGPGTRLTVL.

V is TRBV20-1 and J is TRBJ2-7; a weak D match, TRBD2 (5 bases). From germline, CDR1 is DFQATT and CDR2 SNEGSKA (reference sequence). There are 11 residues in the CDR3. Trimming removed 3 bases at V and 4 bases at J, with 7 bases between. CDR3 sequence reads: CSASPGYEQYF. The CDR3 region has the DNA TGCAGTGCTAGTCCGGGGTACGAGCAGTACTTC.

The chain links TRBV9 to TRBJ1-2; D is possibly TRBD1 (6 bases). Germline lookup yields CDR1 SGDLS and CDR2 YYNGEE. The CDR3 is 14 amino acids. The germline V and J ends were trimmed by 0 bases and 4 bases, with 10 bases remaining between them. The CDR3 here is CASSVGRDTYGYTF. In DNA form, the CDR3 reads TGTGCCAGCAGCGTAGGTAGGGACACCTATGGCTACACCTTC.